Detailed here is one TCR beta chain. Its antigen is still unknown. This entry is derived from a study of cytomegalovirus exposure and HLA in healthy donors. The study, taken as a whole, reports: TCR beta V segments were, for the most part, productive about 87% or about 30% of the time in an earlier analysis.

PCR used 60 Vbeta primers and 13 Jbeta primers. Under the authors' procedure: In a later analysis, of 84 million or so unique beta chains, roughly 10 million appeared in at least two donors. Repertoires were generated with immunoSEQ multiplex PCR, while TCRdb's copy carries only in-frame clones and drops some. V, J and clone size derive from that table, while D and trimming were established from the DNA sequence. The profile shows some 86,000 clones, roughly three quarters of them singletons. The CDR3 consists of 11 residues. The V and J ends lost 5 bases and 7 bases respectively, with 8 bases between them. The germline gives CDR1 LGHNT, CDR2 FRNRAP.

V and J are TRBV12-5 and TRBJ1-1; no clear D gene. Sequenced input: PBMCs. This receptor was taken from a woman aged 35 to 49 in good health and CMV-seropositive. The CDR3 bases are TGTGCTAGTGGTATCGGGGTTGAAGCTTTCTTT. This encodes CASGIGVEAFF.